These 12 T cell receptor beta chains came from one sample sequenced in a study of cytomegalovirus exposure and HLA in healthy donors. PCR was performed using 60 Vbeta and 13 Jbeta primers. Here immunoSEQ multiplex PCR was the method, and the copy in TCRdb shows in-frame clones only, minus some. The sample lists 200,000 to 250,000 clones, roughly 90% occurring once. Sequences were obtained from PBMCs. Receptor source: a woman under 30 in good health and CMV-seronegative.

The rearrangement joins TRBV9 to TRBJ1-2, with D hard to call. Per the germline V gene, CDR1 is SGDLS and CDR2 is YYNGEE. V was pared by 4 bases and J by 6 bases, with 13 bases between. The CDR3 runs to 13 residues. For the CDR3, the DNA is TGTGCCAGCAGCCTATCCGTCCTACATGGCTACACCTTC. Its protein product is CASSLSVLHGYTF.

The CDR3, as DNA: TGTGCCAGCTCACCACGTCAGTACCAAGAGACCCAGTACTTC. Protein product: CASSPRQYQETQYF. The chain joins TRBV18 to TRBJ2-5, with D uncertain. Trimming took off 1 base at V and 0 bases at J, with 6 bases between the two ends. Germline V gene lookup returns CDR1 KGHSH and CDR2 LQKENI. The CDR3 consists of 14 residues. The full variable domain, with the rest looked up from reference TRBV18 and TRBJ2-5, is NAGVMQNPRHLVRRRGQEARLRCSPMKGHSHVYWYRQLPEEGLKFMVYLQKENIIDESGMPKERFSAEFPKEGPSILRIQQVVRGDSAAYFCASSPRQYQETQYFGPGTRLLVL.

The chain carries TRBV23-1 and TRBJ1-1; no firm D call. TRBV23-1 is labeled an ORF, and its function is uncertain. The CDR3 has 13 amino acids. The germline V and J ends were trimmed by 4 bases and 4 bases, with 10 bases remaining between them. The CDR3 protein is CASSRGVITEAFF. The CDR3 bases are TGCGCCAGCAGTCGGGGAGTAATCACTGAAGCTTTCTTT.

The chain is built from TRBV11-2 and TRBJ2-1; 9 bases line up with TRBD1. The CDR3 spans 15 residues. V was pared by 5 bases and J by 4 bases, with 6 bases of the junction left unmatched. Germline V gene data show CDR1 as SGHAT and CDR2 as FQNNGV. CDR3 residues: CASSLTGTGYNEQFF. For the CDR3, the DNA is TGTGCCAGCAGCCTTACCGGGACAGGGTACAATGAGCAGTTCTTC.

V usage is TRBV6-5 and J usage is TRBJ2-3; TRBD1 matches 10 bases. V gave up 6 bases and J gave up 3 bases; unmatched junction bases: 6. In germline, CDR1 is MNHEY, CDR2 SVGAGI. The CDR3 has 15 residues. CDR3 loop: CASSPTGGVTDTQYF. The CDR3 DNA sequence: TGTGCCAGCAGCCCGACAGGGGGCGTAACAGATACGCAGTATTTT.

CDR3 sequence (DNA): TGTGCCATCAGTAGACAGGGCTATAATTACGAGCAGTACTTC. It encodes CAISRQGYNYEQYF. The chain employs TRBV10-3 and TRBJ2-7; TRBD1 matches 7 bases. This CDR3 region has 14 residues. The junction had 8 bases not matched to a gene; V was cut back by 5 bases and J by 4 bases. The germline gives CDR1 ENHRY, CDR2 SYGVKD.

The CDR3 protein is CASSYDGQATKQFF. As DNA, the CDR3 is TGTGCCAGCAGTTACGACGGACAAGCTACCAAGCAGTTCTTC. V and J are TRBV6-6 and TRBJ2-1; tentatively, D is TRBD1 (5 bases). The CDR3 runs to 14 residues. The germline V and J ends were trimmed by 2 bases and 11 bases, with 16 bases remaining between them. Germline-derived CDR1 and CDR2 are MNHNY and SVGAGI (reference sequence).

The chain has TRBV6-5 and TRBJ2-4; 9 bases line up with TRBD1. There are 15 residues in the CDR3. Trimming at V came to 6 bases and at J to 5 bases, leaving 8 bases not matched to a gene. Germline lookup yields CDR1 MNHEY and CDR2 SVGAGI. CDR3 nucleotides: TGTGCCAGCAGGGGGGACAGGGAGTCCGAAAACATTCAGTACTTC. Protein product: CASRGDRESENIQYF.

The chain is built from TRBV5-1 and TRBJ2-7, with 9 bases matching TRBD1. The CDR3 totals 16 residues. V was pared by 0 bases and J by 2 bases, with 6 bases of the junction left unmatched. CDR1 is SGHRS, CDR2 YFSETQ, per germline. CDR3 DNA sequence: TGCGCCAGCAGCTTGGACGGGACAGGGAATACCTACGAGCAGTACTTC. This gives the protein CASSLDGTGNTYEQYF.

The V call is TRBV6-6, the J call TRBJ1-1; no reliable D call. V shed 0 bases and J shed 6 bases, with 8 bases lying between them. The CDR3 runs 13 residues. The V gene's germline CDR1 is MNHNY and CDR2 SVGAGI (reference sequence). CDR3 region: CASSYSFIAEAFF. In DNA, the CDR3 is TGTGCCAGCAGTTACTCTTTTATCGCTGAAGCTTTCTTT.

The rearrangement links TRBV18 to TRBJ1-3; 7 nucleotides line up with TRBD1. The CDR3 totals 14 residues. Unmatched junction bases numbered 0, after V lost 4 bases and J lost 0 bases. Germline assignment: CDR1 KGHSH and CDR2 LQKENI. The DNA for the CDR3 is TGTGCCAGCTCACAGGGGGCCTCTGGAAACACCATATATTTT. This encodes CASSQGASGNTIYF. Together with reference TRBV18 and TRBJ1-3, the CDR3 gives the full variable domain: NAGVMQNPRHLVRRRGQEARLRCSPMKGHSHVYWYRQLPEEGLKFMVYLQKENIIDESGMPKERFSAEFPKEGPSILRIQQVVRGDSAAYFCASSQGASGNTIYFGEGSWLTVV.

This chain joins TRBV29-1 and TRBJ2-5; weak D call: TRBD1 (6 bases). Per germline, CDR1 SQVTM and CDR2 ANQGSEA. The CDR3 loop spans 12 amino acids. The V gene lost 5 bases and the J gene lost 4 bases, with 11 bases spanning the gap. CDR3: CSVFTGRETQYF. In DNA, the CDR3 is TGCAGCGTTTTCACAGGGCGAGAGACCCAGTACTTC. The complete variable domain, with remaining parts taken from reference TRBV29-1 and TRBJ2-5, reads SAVISQKPSRDICQRGTSLTIQCQVDSQVTMMFWYRQQPGQSLTLIATANQGSEATYESGFVIDKFPISRPNLTFSTLTVSNMSPEDSSIYLCSVFTGRETQYFGPGTRLLVL.